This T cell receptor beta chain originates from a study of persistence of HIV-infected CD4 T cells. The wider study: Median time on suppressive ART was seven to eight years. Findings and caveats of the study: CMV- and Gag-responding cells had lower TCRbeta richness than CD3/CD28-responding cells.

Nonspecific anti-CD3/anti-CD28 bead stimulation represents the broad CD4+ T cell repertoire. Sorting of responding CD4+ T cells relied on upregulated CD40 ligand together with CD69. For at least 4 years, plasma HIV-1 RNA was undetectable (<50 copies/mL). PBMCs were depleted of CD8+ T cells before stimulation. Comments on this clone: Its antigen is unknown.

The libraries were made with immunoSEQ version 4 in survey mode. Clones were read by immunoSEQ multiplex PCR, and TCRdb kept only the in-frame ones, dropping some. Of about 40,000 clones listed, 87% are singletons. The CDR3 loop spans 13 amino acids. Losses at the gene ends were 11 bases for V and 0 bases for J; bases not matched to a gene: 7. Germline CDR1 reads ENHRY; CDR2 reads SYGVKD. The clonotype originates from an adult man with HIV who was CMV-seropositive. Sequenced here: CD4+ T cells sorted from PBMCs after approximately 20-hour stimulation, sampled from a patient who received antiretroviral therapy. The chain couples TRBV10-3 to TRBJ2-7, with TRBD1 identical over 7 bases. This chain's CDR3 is CAVRDRSSYEQYF. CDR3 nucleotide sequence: TGTGCCGTCCGGGACAGAAGCTCCTACGAGCAGTACTTC.